A single sample gave rise to the 20 T cell receptor beta chains below, sequenced in a study of T cells in Graves' hyperthyroidism and ophthalmopathy (dated by TCRdb to about 2019). Preparation of the library involved multiplex PCR. Sequencing took place on an Illumina HiSeq 2000. TCR beta CDR3 regions were amplified from RNA transcripts. The first round of RT-PCR for the TCR CDR3 was performed with the HTBI primer set and the Qiagen OneStep RT-PCR kit. TCRdb handled the public reads itself, with Q25 trimming in fastp and clone calling in MiXCR, and kept productive beta chains. CDR3 protein sequences are deduplicated, and each keeps its most common genes and DNA. Counted in this sample were 300,000 to 450,000 distinct CDR3 sequences; approximately 17% of them appeared once. Jointly, the top ten make up approximately 30% of the sample. Sample: blood. The receptors shown here come from a young woman with Graves' hyperthyroidism that later progressed to Graves' ophthalmopathy.

This clonotype has a count of ten or more. The chain uses TRBV24-1 and TRBJ2-3, with D maybe TRBD2 (6 bases). Germline V gives CDR1 KGHDR, CDR2 SFDVKD. The CDR3 spans 15 residues. V was pared by 5 bases and J by 0 bases, with 11 bases between. The CDR3 DNA reads as TGTGCCACCAGTGCGGTCGGGGGAAGCACAGATACGCAGTATTTT. Translating gives CATSAVGGSTDTQYF.

The chain combines TRBV15 with TRBJ1-4; 7 nucleotides agree with TRBD1. The CDR3 runs 15 residues. From germline, CDR1 is LNHNV and CDR2 YYDKDF (reference sequence). V shed 1 base, J shed 4 bases, and the junction held 3 bases outside the gene matches. CDR3 amino acids: CATSRAGQINEKLFF. DNA for the CDR3: TGTGCCACCAGCAGAGCGGGACAGATTAATGAAAAACTGTTTTTT.

This clonotype was found many times. CDR3 region: CASTLKLGDYGYTF. As DNA, the CDR3 is TGTGCCAGCACCCTGAAACTGGGTGACTATGGCTACACCTTC. This chain joins TRBV6-1 and TRBJ1-2; D is ambiguous. Trimming took 7 bases from V and 3 from J, leaving 15 bases between them. CDR3 size: 14 residues. Per germline, CDR1 MNHNS and CDR2 SASEGT.

The rearrangement joins TRBV15 to TRBJ2-1; TRBD2 is a possible D gene (6 bases). The V end lost 9 bases, the J end lost 5 bases, and 20 bases lay between the germline ends. The length of the CDR3 is 15 residues. In germline, CDR1 is LNHNV, CDR2 YYDKDF (reference sequence). The CDR3 spells CATNGGEAGHNEQFF. The CDR3 nucleotides read TGTGCCACTAACGGAGGGGAGGCAGGGCACAATGAGCAGTTCTTC.

This chain connects TRBV11-2 to TRBJ1-4, with D maybe TRBD1 (5 bases). The V gene's germline CDR1 is SGHAT and CDR2 FQNNGV. With 1 base removed from V and 8 bases from J, the gap between germline ends came to 17 bases. The CDR3 spans 16 residues. The CDR3 region has the DNA TGTGCCAGCAGCTTAGGCAGGGCAAGTAACGGCGAAAAACTGTTTTTT. It yields the protein CASSLGRASNGEKLFF.

Comment on this clonotype: Since a much larger clone is just one base distant, this may be a read error. The chain couples TRBV6-5 to TRBJ2-5, with 7 bases fitting TRBD1. The germline gives CDR1 MNHEY, CDR2 SVGAGI. V lost 4 bases and J lost 1; bases outside the gene matches: 6. The CDR3 covers 15 residues. This chain's CDR3 is CASSLWDSAQETQYF. CDR3 sequence (DNA): TGTGCCAGCAGTTTGTGGGACAGTGCCCAAGAGACCCAGTACTTC.

The chain uses TRBV2 and TRBJ2-5; 10 bases match TRBD2. CDR3 size: 15 residues. Unmatched junction bases numbered 5, after V lost 2 bases and J lost 5 bases. Germline V gene sequence: CDR1 SNHLY, CDR2 FYNNEI. CDR3 region: CASSEIAGGGETQYF. As DNA, the CDR3 is TGTGCCAGCAGTGAAATAGCGGGAGGCGGTGAGACCCAGTACTTC. The full variable domain, with the rest looked up from reference TRBV2 and TRBJ2-5, is EPEVTQTPSHQVTQMGQEVILRCVPISNHLYFYWYRQILGQKVEFLVSFYNNEISEKSEIFDDQFSVERPDGSNFTLKIRSTKLEDSAMYFCASSEIAGGGETQYFGPGTRLLVL.

This clonotype came up many times. J is TRBJ2-3 and V is TRBV20-1, with D unclear. CDR3 length: 16 residues. Germline CDR1 is DFQATT and CDR2 is SNEGSKA (reference sequence). Trimming shortened V by 0 bases and J by 0 bases, and 13 bases separated the two germline ends. CDR3 nucleotides: TGCAGTGCTAGAGATCTTAGGCGACCTAGCACAGATACGCAGTATTTT. Protein: CSARDLRRPSTDTQYF.

This clonotype was recorded many times. The chain carries TRBV6-1 and TRBJ1-1, with 9 bases matching TRBD1. The CDR3 is made up of 15 amino acids. Germline values: CDR1 MNHNS, CDR2 SASEGT. V lost 5 bases and J lost 3; bases outside the gene matches: 7. The CDR3 loop reads CASSWMTGGYTEAFF. Written as DNA, the CDR3 is TGTGCCAGCAGTTGGATGACAGGGGGATACACTGAAGCTTTCTTT.

This clonotype was counted ten times or more. The chain carries TRBV20-1 and TRBJ1-6; the D is unclear. CDR1 and CDR2 from the germline V gene are DFQATT and SNEGSKA (reference sequence). V shed 6 bases and J shed 6 bases, with 12 bases lying between them. The CDR3 has 13 amino acids. This chain's CDR3 is CSAAVRPNSPLHF. In nucleotides, the CDR3 is TGCAGTGCGGCAGTTAGGCCTAATTCACCCCTCCACTTT.

This clonotype was observed at least ten times. The chain joins TRBV20-1 to TRBJ2-7, with 9 bases that match TRBD2. Trimming at V came to 2 bases and at J to 0 bases, leaving 17 bases not matched to a gene. The CDR3 extends over 19 amino acids. Germline CDR1 and CDR2: DFQATT and SNEGSKA (reference sequence). CDR3 region: CSARTLWGLAGLSSYEQYF. The CDR3 DNA follows: TGCAGTGCTAGAACCTTGTGGGGGCTAGCGGGGCTCAGCTCCTACGAGCAGTACTTC.

This clonotype was picked up many times. This CDR3 is CASSLVSRPNYEQYF. The CDR3 DNA is TGTGCCAGCAGCTTAGTTTCGCGGCCTAACTACGAGCAGTACTTC. This rearrangement joins TRBV13 to TRBJ2-7, with D uncertain. Germline-derived CDR1 and CDR2 are PRHDT and FYEKMQ (reference sequence). The CDR3 contains 15 residues. V shed 1 base and J shed 3 bases, with 13 bases lying between them.

This clonotype occurred many times. This chain joins TRBV30 and TRBJ2-3; D unclear. The V end was cut by 3 bases, the J end by 1 base, with 14 bases between. Germline V lookup: CDR1 GTSNPN, CDR2 SVGIG (reference sequence). The CDR3 has 15 residues. The CDR3 region is CAWRRLDLRTDTQYF. CDR3 sequence (DNA): TGTGCCTGGAGACGACTTGATCTTCGCACAGATACGCAGTATTTT.

By its share, this clonotype is medium-sized. The DNA for the CDR3 is TGTGCCAGCAGTGAGGGGGCAGCGGGGTCCTACGAGCAGTACTTC. Translation gives CASSEGAAGSYEQYF. The J gene is TRBJ2-7, the V gene TRBV11-2; tentatively, D is TRBD1 or TRBD2 (7 bases each). Trimming pared 6 bases from V and 1 base from J, leaving 16 bases between. Germline V gene lookup returns CDR1 SGHAT and CDR2 FQNNGV. This CDR3 spans 15 amino acids. Combining the CDR3 with reference TRBV11-2 and TRBJ2-7 gives the whole variable domain EAGVAQSPRYKIIEKRQSVAFWCNPISGHATLYWYQQILGQGPKLLIQFQNNGVVDDSQLPKDRFSAERLKGVDSTLKIQPAKLEDSAVYLCASSEGAAGSYEQYFGPGTRLTVT.

This clonotype has ten or more counts. The chain employs TRBV18 and TRBJ2-1, with 7 bases aligning to TRBD2. The CDR3 consists of 15 residues. CDR1 KGHSH and CDR2 LQKENI come from the germline V gene. V gave up 3 bases and J gave up 7 bases; unmatched junction bases: 9. The CDR3 bases are TGTGCCAGCTCACCTTCGGGAGGAGTGCGGAATGAGCAGTTCTTC. Protein product: CASSPSGGVRNEQFF. Full variable domain (outside the CDR3, taken from reference TRBV18 and TRBJ2-1): NAGVMQNPRHLVRRRGQEARLRCSPMKGHSHVYWYRQLPEEGLKFMVYLQKENIIDESGMPKERFSAEFPKEGPSILRIQQVVRGDSAAYFCASSPSGGVRNEQFFGPGTRLTVL.

The gene calls are TRBV11-2 and TRBJ1-2; D gene unclear. This CDR3 is 14 amino acids long. V was cut by 0 bases and J by 3 bases, with 8 bases left in between. CDR1 and CDR2 (germline): SGHAT, FQNNGV. The CDR3 coding sequence is TGTGCCAGCAGCTTAGATAGGACGGACTATGGCTACACCTTC. Protein: CASSLDRTDYGYTF.

V and J are TRBV28 and TRBJ1-2, with 7 bases fitting TRBD1. V gave up 10 bases and J gave up 1 base; unmatched junction bases: 18. The germline V gene encodes CDR1 MDHEN and CDR2 SYDVKM. The CDR3 has 17 residues. This CDR3 is CANRPRQGSFDNYGYTF. Here the CDR3 DNA reads TGTGCCAACAGGCCTCGACAGGGTAGCTTCGATAACTATGGCTACACCTTC.

This clonotype has a count of ten or more. The chain combines TRBV7-9 with TRBJ2-3, with a tentative D call TRBD2 (5 bases). V gave up 4 bases and J gave up 2 bases, with 13 bases separating them. The CDR3 loop spans 15 amino acids. Germline V gene data show CDR1 as SEHNR and CDR2 as FQNEAQ (reference sequence). The CDR3 region is CASSSLAAATDTQYF. CDR3 DNA: TGTGCCAGCAGCTCGCTAGCTGCTGCCACAGATACGCAGTATTTT. Filled out from reference TRBV7-9 and TRBJ2-3, the complete variable domain reads DTGVSQNPRHKITKRGQNVTFRCDPISEHNRLYWYRQTLGQGPEFLTYFQNEAQLEKSRLLSDRFSAERPKGSFSTLEIQRTEQGDSAMYLCASSSLAAATDTQYFGPGTRLTVL.

Ten or more counts support this clonotype. V is TRBV4-1 and J is TRBJ2-1; 9 bases are a match to TRBD1. J gave up 3 bases and V 0 bases, and 0 bases lay outside the gene matches. CDR3 size: 15 residues. Looked up from germline, CDR1 is MGHRA and CDR2 is YSYEKL. This CDR3 is CASSQETGGYNEQFF. CDR3 nucleotides: TGCGCCAGCAGCCAAGAGACAGGGGGCTACAATGAGCAGTTCTTC.

In regard to this clonotype: This may stem from a read error, because a much larger clone lies one nucleotide away. The CDR3 DNA reads TGTGCCAGCAGTGAACGGGGTAGCGGGAGAGGGCCAGATACGCAGTATTTT. The encoded protein is CASSERGSGRGPDTQYF. V usage is TRBV25-1 and J usage is TRBJ2-3, with TRBD2 identical over 9 bases. V shed 2 bases and J 4 bases; nucleotides not matched to a gene: 10. Per germline, CDR1 MGHDK and CDR2 SYGVNS. This CDR3 contains 17 residues.